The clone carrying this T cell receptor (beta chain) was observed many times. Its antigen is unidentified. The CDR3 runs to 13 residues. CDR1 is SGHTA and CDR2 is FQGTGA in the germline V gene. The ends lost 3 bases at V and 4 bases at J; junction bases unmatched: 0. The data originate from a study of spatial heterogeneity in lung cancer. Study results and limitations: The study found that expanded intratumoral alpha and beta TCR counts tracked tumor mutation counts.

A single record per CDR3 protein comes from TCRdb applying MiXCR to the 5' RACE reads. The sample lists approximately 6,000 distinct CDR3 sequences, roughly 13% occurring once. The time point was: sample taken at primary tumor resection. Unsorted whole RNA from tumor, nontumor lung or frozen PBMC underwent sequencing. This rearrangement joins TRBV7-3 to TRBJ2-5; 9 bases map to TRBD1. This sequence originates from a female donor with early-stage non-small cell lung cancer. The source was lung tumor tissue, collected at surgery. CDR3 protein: CASSLDRGETQYF. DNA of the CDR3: TGTGCCAGCAGCTTGGACAGGGGAGAGACCCAGTACTTC.